Below, 25 T cell receptor beta chains from the same sample are listed, as sequenced in a study of blood T cell repertoires in COVID-19. Only in-frame clones appear in the TCRdb table, and some are missing; sequencing was by immunoSEQ multiplex PCR. The sample has 250,000 to 350,000 clones, around 90% seen once. Sequenced sample: PBMCs or T cells enriched from blood (not recorded which). The receptors were gathered from a man aged 55 to 70 who had recovered from COVID-19.

Concerning this clone: Germline is not matched at one junction end, which may reflect a read error. The chain is built from TRBV7-7 and TRBJ2-2; 8 nucleotides line up with TRBD2. Germline values: CDR1 SSHAT, CDR2 FNYEAQ (reference sequence). The length of the CDR3 is 15 residues. CDR3 bases: TGTGCTAGCAGCTCGACTAGCGATACGACCGGGGAGCTGTTTTTT. It specifies CASSSTSDTTGELFF.

This chain connects TRBV9 to TRBJ1-2; 7 bases match TRBD1. J gave up 2 bases and V 3 bases, and 13 bases lay outside the gene matches. The germline CDR1 and CDR2 sequences are SGDLS and YYNGEE. The CDR3 has 17 residues. The CDR3 loop is CASSAPTSPTGNYGYTF. CDR3 nucleotides: TGTGCCAGCAGCGCCCCGACCTCGCCGACAGGGAACTATGGCTACACCTTC.

The J gene is TRBJ1-5, the V gene TRBV12-3 or TRBV12-4; D possibly corresponds to TRBD1 (5 bases). The CDR3 spans 13 residues. Between the trimmed V and J ends, which lost 6 bases and 6 bases, there was a span of 12 bases. The CDR3 loop is CASSPDTSQPQHF. The CDR3 DNA reads TGTGCCAGCAGCCCGGACACCAGTCAGCCCCAGCATTTT.

This chain links TRBV14 with TRBJ2-3; no clear D. This CDR3 spans 14 amino acids. Germline CDR1 SGHDN, CDR2 FVKESK. Trimming pared 0 bases from V and 10 bases from J, leaving 14 bases between. CDR3 coding DNA: TGTGCCAGCAGCCAAGAGTTATTGCAGGATGCGCAGTATTTT. Translation gives CASSQELLQDAQYF.

J is TRBJ2-7 and V is TRBV2; TRBD1 is a possible D gene (6 bases). The V end was cut by 2 bases, the J end by 1 base, with 12 bases between. The CDR3 covers 15 residues. Germline V CDR1 and CDR2: SNHLY, FYNNEI. CDR3 nucleotide sequence: TGTGCCAGCAGTGAATTGGCAGGGGTATCCTACGAGCAGTACTTC. This translates into CASSELAGVSYEQYF.

The chain combines TRBV13 with TRBJ1-2; D call uncertain. V was pared by 5 bases and J by 4 bases, with 14 bases between. The germline V gene encodes CDR1 PRHDT and CDR2 FYEKMQ (reference sequence). This CDR3 region has 14 residues. CDR3 residues: CASSRDPEGYGYTF. The DNA of the CDR3 is TGTGCCAGCAGCCGCGACCCGGAGGGCTATGGCTACACCTTC.

Notes on this clone: The sample holds other DNA sequences that translate to the same CDR3. This chain uses TRBV30 with TRBJ1-1, with D possibly matching TRBD1 (6 bases). V was shortened by 5 bases and J by 1 base, with 8 bases between the two germline ends. Per the germline V gene, CDR1 is GTSNPN and CDR2 is SVGIG (reference sequence). CDR3 length: 12 residues. The CDR3 bases are TGTGCCTGGGGCAGGGGGAACACTGAAGCTTTCTTT. The encoded protein is CAWGRGNTEAFF.

V usage is TRBV12-5 and J usage is TRBJ2-5; 9 nucleotides line up with TRBD1. The CDR3 runs to 14 residues. Trimming removed 6 bases from V and 5 bases from J; junction bases left unmatched: 7. Germline assignment: CDR1 LGHNT and CDR2 FRNRAP. The CDR3 region has the DNA TGTGCTAGTGGCATCACAGGGGGCAGCGAGACCCAGTACTTC. It is translated as CASGITGGSETQYF.

The J gene is TRBJ1-6, the V gene TRBV13; D ambiguous. The V gene's germline CDR1 is PRHDT and CDR2 FYEKMQ (reference sequence). V was pared by 5 bases and J by 7 bases, with 15 bases between. The CDR3 loop spans 15 amino acids. The chain's CDR3 is CASSPGVKWNSPLHF. The CDR3 bases are TGTGCCAGCAGCCCCGGGGTTAAGTGGAATTCACCCCTCCACTTT.

V gene TRBV28 combines with J gene TRBJ1-5; the D is unclear. This CDR3 contains 17 residues. V was trimmed by 7 bases and J by 1 base, leaving 20 bases between them. Germline V gene lookup returns CDR1 MDHEN and CDR2 SYDVKM. CDR3 sequence (DNA): TGTGCCAGCACCCCTTGGCGGGGTTCTATCAGCAATCAGCCCCAGCATTTT. Amino acids: CASTPWRGSISNQPQHF.

This sequence joins TRBV21-1 and TRBJ2-7; the table calls TRBD1, which could not be checked here. TRBV21-1 is assigned pseudogene status. This CDR3 spans 16 amino acids. CDR3 DNA: TGTGCCAGCAGCAAAGCACTGGGACAGATAGACCACGAGCAGTACTTC. This gives the protein CASSKALGQIDHEQYF.

The rearrangement joins TRBV15 to TRBJ1-2; D is possibly TRBD1 (6 bases). The V and J ends lost 0 bases and 7 bases respectively, with 12 bases between them. The V gene's germline CDR1 is LNHNV and CDR2 YYDKDF (reference sequence). This CDR3 is 14 amino acids long. CDR3 DNA sequence: TGTGCCACCAGCAGAGAAGGTGGGGGCCTTGGCTACACCTTC. It yields the protein CATSREGGGLGYTF. The complete variable domain, with remaining parts taken from reference TRBV15 and TRBJ1-2, reads DAMVIQNPRYQVTQFGKPVTLSCSQTLNHNVMYWYQQKSSQAPKLLFHYYDKDFNNEADTPDNFQSRRPNTSFCFLDIRSPGLGDTAMYLCATSREGGGLGYTFGSGTRLTVV.

This clone is a singleton in its sample. This rearrangement joins TRBV4-1 to TRBJ1-2; the D gene is possibly TRBD1 (5 bases). Germline V gene sequence: CDR1 MGHRA, CDR2 YSYEKL. Trimming removed 1 base from V and 7 bases from J, with 10 bases in between. The CDR3 covers 13 residues. In nucleotides, the CDR3 is TGCGCCAGCAGCCAAGCGGGGGTCGTTGGCTACACCTTC. Its protein product is CASSQAGVVGYTF.

This sequence joins TRBV18 and TRBJ1-1; 7 positions agree with TRBD1. Germline CDR1 reads KGHSH; CDR2 reads LQKENI. The CDR3 runs 12 residues. V shed 4 bases and J 12 bases; nucleotides not matched to a gene: 8. The CDR3 region is CASSQTGEIPFF. DNA for the CDR3: TGTGCCAGCTCACAAACAGGGGAAATTCCTTTCTTT.

This clone came up a few times. Here the CDR3 DNA reads TGTGCCAGCAGCTGGAGCGGGGTTGCTGAAGCTTTCTTT. As protein: CASSWSGVAEAFF. The V and J genes are TRBV14 and TRBJ1-1; D ambiguous. Per germline, CDR1 SGHDN and CDR2 FVKESK. The CDR3 covers 13 residues. Trimming removed 5 bases at V and 6 bases at J, with 13 bases between.

The CDR3 loop is CASRQGRSTDTQYF. The CDR3 bases are TGTGCCAGTAGACAGGGGCGAAGCACAGATACGCAGTATTTT. V is TRBV19 and J is TRBJ2-3, with 7 bases fitting TRBD1. There are 14 residues in the CDR3. J gave up 0 bases and V 6 bases, and 3 bases lay outside the gene matches. Germline-derived CDR1 and CDR2 are LNHDA and SQIVND (reference sequence).

The J gene is TRBJ2-2, the V gene TRBV7-2; TRBD1 aligns across 8 bases. In germline, CDR1 is SGHTA, CDR2 FQGNSA. The CDR3 is 16 residues long. Losses at the gene ends were 3 bases for V and 6 bases for J; bases not matched to a gene: 9. The chain's CDR3 is CASSFDRGIVSGELFF. In DNA, the CDR3 is TGTGCCAGCAGCTTCGACAGGGGTATAGTGTCCGGGGAGCTGTTTTTT.

This chain connects TRBV28 to TRBJ2-1; 11 nucleotides line up with TRBD2. CDR1 and CDR2 (germline): MDHEN, SYDVKM. There are 18 residues in the CDR3. V dropped 7 bases and J dropped 4; count of bases not matched to a gene: 15. This CDR3 reads CASKSIKLAGADYNEQFF. The CDR3 region has the DNA TGTGCCAGCAAATCGATCAAACTAGCGGGGGCAGATTACAATGAGCAGTTCTTC.

The chain joins TRBV6-2 or TRBV6-3 to TRBJ1-6; 8 nucleotides align to TRBD1. The CDR3 loop spans 15 amino acids. CDR1 is MNHEY and CDR2 is SVGEGT in the germline V gene. After removal of 5 bases from V and 8 bases from J, the junction contained 8 bases not matched to a gene. The CDR3: CASSPVDRDDSPLHF. CDR3 nucleotide sequence: TGTGCCAGCAGTCCAGTGGACAGGGATGATTCACCCCTCCACTTT.

This clone was picked up a small number of times. V is TRBV9 and J is TRBJ1-1; D might be TRBD1 (6 bases). Germline CDR1 and CDR2: SGDLS and YYNGEE. Trimming removed 3 bases from V and 2 bases from J, with 8 bases in between. CDR3 length: 13 amino acids. CDR3 amino acids: CASSEDSNTEAFF. CDR3 DNA: TGTGCCAGCAGCGAGGACAGCAACACTGAAGCTTTCTTT.

V and J are TRBV15 and TRBJ2-2, with TRBD2 matching 7 bases. The trim removed 0 bases at V and 5 bases at J, leaving 12 bases unmatched. The CDR3 runs to 18 residues. Germline lookup yields CDR1 LNHNV and CDR2 YYDKDF (reference sequence). The CDR3 is CATSRDGLGVPGTGELFF. The CDR3 region has the DNA TGTGCCACCAGCAGAGATGGACTAGGAGTTCCTGGGACCGGGGAGCTGTTTTTT.

The V call is TRBV27, the J call TRBJ1-1, with TRBD1 identical over 7 bases. Trimming cost V 5 bases and J 2 bases; bases outside gene matches: 11. The CDR3 has 16 amino acids. CDR1 is MNHEY, CDR2 SMNVEV, per germline (reference sequence). In DNA, the CDR3 is TGTGCCAGCAGTCGATATCAAGGACAGGTTAACACTGAAGCTTTCTTT. Translating it yields CASSRYQGQVNTEAFF.

CDR3 in amino acids: CASSIGTGRTDTQYF. The CDR3 DNA follows: TGTGCCAGTAGTATTGGGACAGGTCGCACAGATACGCAGTATTTT. V usage is TRBV19 and J usage is TRBJ2-3; 8 positions agree with TRBD1. V was clipped by 3 bases and J by 1 base; unmatched bases: 3. This CDR3 contains 15 residues. The germline CDR1 and CDR2 sequences are LNHDA and SQIVND (reference sequence).

CDR3 nucleotides: TGTGCCAGCAGCCCGAGTACCTGGTACCAAGAGACCCAGTACTTC. This translates into CASSPSTWYQETQYF. V usage is TRBV7-9 and J usage is TRBJ2-5; D uncertain. Trimming removed 5 bases at V and 0 bases at J, with 13 bases between. Germline lookup yields CDR1 SEHNR and CDR2 FQNEAQ (reference sequence). The CDR3 covers 15 residues. The whole variable domain, remainder taken from reference TRBV7-9 and TRBJ2-5, is DTGVSQNPRHKITKRGQNVTFRCDPISEHNRLYWYRQTLGQGPEFLTYFQNEAQLEKSRLLSDRFSAERPKGSFSTLEIQRTEQGDSAMYLCASSPSTWYQETQYFGPGTRLLVL.

Only one count was recorded for this clone. This chain connects TRBV9 to TRBJ2-7, with TRBD2 matching over 13 bases. The junction had 13 bases not matched to a gene; V was cut back by 4 bases and J by 3 bases. Germline CDR1 and CDR2: SGDLS and YYNGEE. The CDR3 runs 18 residues. In nucleotides, the CDR3 is TGTGCCAGCAGCCCAGGGGGGACTAGCGGGGTAGCTAACTACGAGCAGTACTTC. This encodes CASSPGGTSGVANYEQYF.